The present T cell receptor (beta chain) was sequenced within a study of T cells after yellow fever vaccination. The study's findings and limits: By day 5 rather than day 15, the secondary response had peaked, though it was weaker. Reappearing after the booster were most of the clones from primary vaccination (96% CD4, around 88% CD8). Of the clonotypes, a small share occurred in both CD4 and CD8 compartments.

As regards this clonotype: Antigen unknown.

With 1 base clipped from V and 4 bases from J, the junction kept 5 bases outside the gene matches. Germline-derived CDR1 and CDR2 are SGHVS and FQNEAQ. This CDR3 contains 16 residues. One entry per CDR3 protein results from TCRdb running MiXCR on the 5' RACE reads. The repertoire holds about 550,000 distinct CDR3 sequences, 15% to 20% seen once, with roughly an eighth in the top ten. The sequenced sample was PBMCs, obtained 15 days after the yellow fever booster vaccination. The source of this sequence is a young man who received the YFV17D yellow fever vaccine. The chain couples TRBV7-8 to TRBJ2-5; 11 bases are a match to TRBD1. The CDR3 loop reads CASSLEAGTGGETQYF. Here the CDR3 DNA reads TGTGCCAGCAGCTTAGAAGCCGGGACAGGGGGAGAGACCCAGTACTTC.